This entry features one T cell receptor beta chain sequence. Its specificity is unknown. This sample was taken from a study of blood T cells in healthy people across ages. Overall study findings and caveats: Researchers deemed the diversity estimates from one million T cells underestimates.

A second PCR of roughly 7 to 11 cycles used a sample-barcoded 5' primer and a J-beta primer mix. Unique molecular identifiers of 12 random nucleotides labeled each cDNA. TCRdb analysed the 5' RACE reads with MiXCR anew, one entry per CDR3 protein. The sample has roughly 1.7 million distinct CDR3 sequences; around 35% are singletons. CDR1 and CDR2 from the germline V gene are MDHEN and SYDVKM. The length of the CDR3 is 14 residues. V was trimmed by 6 bases and J by 5 bases, leaving 14 bases between them. Drawing of peripheral blood yielded 8.5 to 10 milliliters from each donor. Extractions gave at least 5.5 micrograms of total RNA per sample.

The rearrangement joins TRBV28 to TRBJ2-1; tentatively, D is TRBD1 (5 bases). Sequencing was done on a sample of blood. This sequence was found in a woman aged 30 to 39 in good health. The CDR3 nucleotides are TGTGCCAGCAGCCGCCCCACAGGAAACAATGAGCAGTTCTTC. Amino acid sequence: CASSRPTGNNEQFF.